This T cell receptor beta chain was documented in a study of radiotherapy plus CTLA-4 blockade in lung cancer. Findings and caveats of the study: Expansion in blood of tumor-derived TCR clones was seen after radiotherapy plus ipilimumab.

As regards this clone: Antigen unknown. The same CDR3 can be traced to other DNA sequences in this sample.

TCRdb keeps only in-frame clones here, not all; method: immunoSEQ multiplex PCR. Among approximately 94,000 clones, roughly 80% were seen once, and the ten largest hold roughly a quarter. This CDR3 spans 13 amino acids. CDR1 is GTSNPN and CDR2 is SVGIG in the germline V gene (reference sequence). V dropped 2 bases and J dropped 4 bases, with 11 bases sitting between them. The chain links TRBV30 to TRBJ1-2, with D possibly TRBD1 on 5 matching bases. Sequencing was performed on peripheral blood, taken from a patient treated with radiotherapy plus ipilimumab. The receptor was isolated from a human donor with non-small cell lung cancer that progressed on radiotherapy plus ipilimumab. CDR3 amino acids: CAWSTRGGYGYTF. DNA for the CDR3: TGTGCCTGGAGTACTCGGGGGGGCTATGGCTACACCTTC. Full variable domain (rest looked up from reference TRBV30 and TRBJ1-2): SQTIHQWPATLVQPVGSPLSLECTVEGTSNPNLYWYRQAAGRGLQLLFYSVGIGQISSEVPQNLSASRPQDRQFILSSKKLLLSDSGFYLCAWSTRGGYGYTFGSGTRLTVV.